This T cell receptor (beta chain) was sequenced in a study of cytomegalovirus exposure and HLA in healthy donors. The assay was immunoSEQ multiplex PCR, and TCRdb's table has in-frame clones only and misses some. Among over 200,000 clones listed, around 90% were seen once. The V end lost 7 bases, the J end lost 10 bases, and 20 bases lay between the germline ends. Germline values: CDR1 SEHNR, CDR2 FQNEAQ (reference sequence). The CDR3 extends over 14 amino acids. With respect to this clone: As yet, its antigen is unknown.

The donors were in the roughly 130-subject validation cohort; that cohort was separate from the approximately 700-subject first cohort. Study-level results: Most TCRs appeared rarely, but some public TCRs recurred in many donors.

Sequencing used PBMCs. The receptor comes from a woman younger than 30 in good health and CMV-seropositive. The chain carries TRBV7-9 and TRBJ2-1, with a tentative D call TRBD1 (6 bases). CDR3 in DNA: TGTGCCAGCATAGGGACGAACGCCGGGACAGAGCAGTTCTTC. Translation: CASIGTNAGTEQFF.